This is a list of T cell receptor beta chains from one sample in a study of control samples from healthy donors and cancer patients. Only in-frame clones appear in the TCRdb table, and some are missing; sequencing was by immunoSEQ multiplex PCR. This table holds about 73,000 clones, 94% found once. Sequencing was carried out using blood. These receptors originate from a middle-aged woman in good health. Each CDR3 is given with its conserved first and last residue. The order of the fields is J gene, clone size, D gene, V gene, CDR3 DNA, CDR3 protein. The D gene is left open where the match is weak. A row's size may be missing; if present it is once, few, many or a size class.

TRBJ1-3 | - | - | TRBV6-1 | TGTGCCAGCAGTACGGGGCCGTCTGGAAACACCATATATTTT | CASSTGPSGNTIYF
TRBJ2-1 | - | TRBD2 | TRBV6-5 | TGTGCCAGCGCCTTAGATATAACTAGCGGGAGGGAGCAGTTCTTC | CASALDITSGREQFF
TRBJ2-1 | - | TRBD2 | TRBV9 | TGTGCCAGCAGCGGGAATATAGGGACTAGGAGGAATGAGCAGTTCTTC | CASSGNIGTRRNEQFF
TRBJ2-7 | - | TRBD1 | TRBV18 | TGTGCCAGCTCACCTGGGACAGGGGCCACGAACGAGCAGTACTTC | CASSPGTGATNEQYF
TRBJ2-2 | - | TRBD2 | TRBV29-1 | TGCAGCGCGCGCGGGGGAAACACCGGGGAGCTGTTTTTT | CSARGGNTGELFF
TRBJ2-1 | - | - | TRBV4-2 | TGTGCCAGCAGCCAAGATTTTGGTGGACCCGGTGAGCAGTTCTTC | CASSQDFGGPGEQFF
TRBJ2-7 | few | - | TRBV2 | TGTGCCAGCAGGGTTGGCCGGACGACCTACGAGCAGTACTTC | CASRVGRTTYEQYF
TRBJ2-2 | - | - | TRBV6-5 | TGTGCCAGCAGTTACTCGGCCTACCCGAACACCGGGGAGCTGTTTTTT | CASSYSAYPNTGELFF
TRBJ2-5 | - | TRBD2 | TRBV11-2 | TGTGCCAGCAGCACCTATAGCGGGACTTCCGGTCCCCAGTACTTC | CASSTYSGTSGPQYF
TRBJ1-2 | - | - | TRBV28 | TGTGCCAGCAGTTTTGACAGCAGGGACTATGGCTACACCTTC | CASSFDSRDYGYTF
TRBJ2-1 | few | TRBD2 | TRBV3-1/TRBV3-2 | TGTGCCAGCAGCCAGCGACTAGCGGGGGTAGAGTTGGAGCAGTTCTTC | CASSQRLAGVELEQFF
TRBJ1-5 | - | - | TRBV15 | TGTGCCACCAGCAGAGGGGTTCAGCCCCAGCATTTT | CATSRGVQPQHF
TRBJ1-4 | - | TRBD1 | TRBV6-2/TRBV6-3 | TGTGCCAGCAGTTACTCGGATCCAGGGGGAGAACTGTTTTTT | CASSYSDPGGELFF
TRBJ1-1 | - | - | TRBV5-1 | TGCGCCAGCAGTCCTGATACAGTTATCTACACTGAAGCTTTCTTT | CASSPDTVIYTEAFF
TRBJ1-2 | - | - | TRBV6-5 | TGTGCCAGCAGTTACGACCTAGCGAGATCTAACTATGGCTACACCTTC | CASSYDLARSNYGYTF
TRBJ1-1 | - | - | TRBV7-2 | TGTGCCAGCAGCTTTTCCAGGGTGAACACTGAAGCTTTCTTT | CASSFSRVNTEAFF
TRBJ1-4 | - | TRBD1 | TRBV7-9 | TGTGCCAGCAGCTTATACGGACAGGGAGAGGCAAAACTGTTTTTT | CASSLYGQGEAKLFF
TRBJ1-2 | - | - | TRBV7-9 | TGTGCCAGCAGCCTTGGACGGGGCTTTAACTATGGCTACACCTTC | CASSLGRGFNYGYTF
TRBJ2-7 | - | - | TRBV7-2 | TGTGCCAGCAGCTACCTCTCGTACGAGCAGTACTTC | CASSYLSYEQYF
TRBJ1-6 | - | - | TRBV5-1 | TGCGCCAGCAGCGAGGGAAATTCACCCCTCCACTTT | CASSEGNSPLHF
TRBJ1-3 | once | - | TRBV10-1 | TGCGCCAGCAGTGAGGGACACCGCTCTGGAAACACCATATATTTT | CASSEGHRSGNTIYF
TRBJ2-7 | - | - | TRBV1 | TGCACCAGCAGCCAAGAGGGGGTAGCCGGCTCCTACGAGCAGTACTTC | CTSSQEGVAGSYEQYF
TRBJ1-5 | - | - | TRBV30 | TGTGCCTGGAGTGTGGCAGAGCATCAGCCCCAGCATTTT | CAWSVAEHQPQHF
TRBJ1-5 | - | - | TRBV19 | TGTGCCAGTACGGCAGGGAGTCGCGGCAATCAGCCCCAGCATTTT | CASTAGSRGNQPQHF
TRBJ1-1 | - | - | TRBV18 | TGTGCCAGCTCACCGCCCCGGGGGGGGGTTACTGAAGCTTTCTTT | CASSPPRGGVTEAFF
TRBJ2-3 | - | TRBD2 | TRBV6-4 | TGTGCCAGCAGTGACCTAGCGGGAGGGCTTACAGATACGCAGTATTTT | CASSDLAGGLTDTQYF
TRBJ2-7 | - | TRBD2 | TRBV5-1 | TGCGCCAGCACCCCCGGGGGGAACGAGCAGTACTTC | CASTPGGNEQYF
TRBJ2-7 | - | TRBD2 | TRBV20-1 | TGCAGTGCTAGTGGCGGGAGGGTCTACGAGCAGTACTTC | CSASGGRVYEQYF
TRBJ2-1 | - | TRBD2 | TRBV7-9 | TGTGCCAGCAGCTCCCGACTAGCGGGAGGATCCTACAATGAGCAGTTCTTC | CASSSRLAGGSYNEQFF
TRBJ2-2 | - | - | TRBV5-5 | TGTGCCAGCAGCCCTAGTTTTCTAGGGGCCGGGGAGCTGTTTTTT | CASSPSFLGAGELFF
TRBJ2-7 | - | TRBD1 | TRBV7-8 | TGTGCCAGCAGCTTAGGGACAGGGTACGAGCAGTACTTC | CASSLGTGYEQYF
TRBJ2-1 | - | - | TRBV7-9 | TGTGCCAGCAGCTTTAACTCCGTGTTGGGCTCCTACAATGAGCAGTTCTTC | CASSFNSVLGSYNEQFF
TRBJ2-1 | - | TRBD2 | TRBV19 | TGTGCCAGTAGCTTAAGCGGGGGGTCCTACAATGAGCAGTTCTTC | CASSLSGGSYNEQFF
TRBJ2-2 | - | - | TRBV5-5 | TGTGCCAGCAGCCTGCGACTCCAACACGGGGAGCTGTTTTTT | CASSLRLQHGELFF
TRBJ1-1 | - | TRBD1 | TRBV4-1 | TGCGCCAGCAGCCAAGGTGGCAGGGGGTACACTGAAGCTTTCTTT | CASSQGGRGYTEAFF
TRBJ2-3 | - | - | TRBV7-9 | TGTGCCAGCAGCTTAGTCAGTAGCGACACAGATACGCAGTATTTT | CASSLVSSDTDTQYF
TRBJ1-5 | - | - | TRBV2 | TGTGCCAGCAGTGGATGGGGCAATCAGCCCCAGCATTTT | CASSGWGNQPQHF
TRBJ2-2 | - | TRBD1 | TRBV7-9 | TGTGCCAGCAGCCCCCGGGACAGGGGGAACACCGGGGAGCTGTTTTTT | CASSPRDRGNTGELFF
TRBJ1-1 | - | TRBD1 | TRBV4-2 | TGTGCCAGCAGCCACTATGGACCGGGACAGGGTACTGAAGCTTTCTTT | CASSHYGPGQGTEAFF
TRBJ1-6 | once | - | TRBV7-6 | TGTGCCAGCAGCTTAGTGTCCGGAAGGAGCTCCTATAATTCACCCCTCCACTTT | CASSLVSGRSSYNSPLHF
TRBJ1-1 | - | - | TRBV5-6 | TGTGCCAGCAGCTTGGGTAGCATGAACACTGAAGCTTTCTTT | CASSLGSMNTEAFF
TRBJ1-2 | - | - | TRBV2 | TGTGCCAGCAGTGACCTGGACGTTTATGGCGGCTACACCTTC | CASSDLDVYGGYTF
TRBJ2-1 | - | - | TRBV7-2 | TGTGCCAGCAGCTTAGACGTGGGAGCGTCCTACAATGAGCAGTTCTTC | CASSLDVGASYNEQFF
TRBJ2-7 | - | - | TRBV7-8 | TGTGCCAGCAGCTTATGGGCAGGGAACGAGCAGTACTTC | CASSLWAGNEQYF
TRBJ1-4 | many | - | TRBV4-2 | TGTGCCAGCAGCCAAGAAAGGGACGGCAGTGAAAAACTGTTTTTT | CASSQERDGSEKLFF
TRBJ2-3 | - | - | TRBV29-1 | TGCAGCGTTGAAGAGGGAATAGATACGCAGTATTTT | CSVEEGIDTQYF
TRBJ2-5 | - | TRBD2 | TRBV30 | TGTGCCTGGACGGGGGGTTTCCAAGAGACCCAGTACTTC | CAWTGGFQETQYF
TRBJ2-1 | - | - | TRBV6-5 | TGTGCCAGCAGTTCCCGGGACACAGACAATGAGCAGTTCTTC | CASSSRDTDNEQFF
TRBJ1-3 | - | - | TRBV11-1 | TGTGCCAGCAGTGCGGATCCAATTTCTGGAAACACCATATATTTT | CASSADPISGNTIYF
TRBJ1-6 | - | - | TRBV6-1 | TGTGCCAGCAGTGAAGGGAGGGTTCTAAAATCACCCCTCCACTTT | CASSEGRVLKSPLHF
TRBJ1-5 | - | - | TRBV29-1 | TGCAGCGTTGTAACAGGGAATCAGCCCCAGCATTTT | CSVVTGNQPQHF
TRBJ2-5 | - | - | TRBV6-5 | TGTGCCAGCAGTTACTCGGGGCAGGCCCGAAGGGAGACCCAGTACTTC | CASSYSGQARRETQYF
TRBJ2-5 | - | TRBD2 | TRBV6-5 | TGTGCCAGCAGAACGGGACTAGCGGGTGAGACCCAGTACTTC | CASRTGLAGETQYF
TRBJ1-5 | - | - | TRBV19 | TGTGCCAGTATGCCAGGGCGGACAGATCAGCCCCAGCATTTT | CASMPGRTDQPQHF